This T cell receptor beta chain stems from a study of shared clonotypes between healthy human individuals. The CDR3 covers 15 residues. The germline gives CDR1 LNHNV, CDR2 YYDKDF (reference sequence). Trimming shortened V by 1 base and J by 1 base, and 10 bases separated the two germline ends. The table came from immunoSEQ multiplex PCR; TCRdb's copy has only in-frame clones and leaves some out. Seen here are 520,000 or so clones, approximately 79% observed once, and the top ten hold 10% to 15%. The TCR comes from a middle-aged woman in good health. Some clones in this sample may be carry-over from other donors' samples. Sequencing was performed on PBMCs. This chain links TRBV15 with TRBJ1-2; weak D call: TRBD1 (5 bases). The CDR3: CATSRALTDNYGYTF. CDR3 DNA: TGTGCCACCAGCAGAGCCTTGACAGATAACTATGGCTACACCTTC.